This T cell receptor beta chain was identified in a study of blood T cell repertoires in COVID-19. Study details: Samples representing acute and convalescent COVID-19 were sourced from the United States, Italy and Spain.

This clone was recorded once. In the original processing: For nucleated cells, counts were estimated from reference gene primer amplification. The method was immunoSEQ multiplex PCR; TCRdb's version includes in-frame clones alone and lacks a portion of them. Clonal size and the V and J genes are those of that table, whereas D and trimming came from the DNA. The sample holds just over 150,000 clones, approximately 92% seen once. V was pared by 0 bases and J by 1 base, with 10 bases between. The germline gives CDR1 MNHEY, CDR2 SVGAGI. The CDR3 sequence is 15 residues long. The rearrangement links TRBV6-5 to TRBJ2-7; no reliable D call. The specimen sequenced was peripheral blood. This TCR was sampled from a young man with COVID-19, enrolled during active disease. CDR3 sequence reads: CASSYSFVRSYEQYF. The CDR3 nucleotides are TGTGCCAGCAGTTACTCGTTTGTCAGGTCCTACGAGCAGTACTTC.